This T cell receptor (beta chain) was sequenced in a study of cytomegalovirus exposure and HLA in healthy donors. Concerning this clone itself: Its antigen is undetermined.

PCR was performed using 60 Vbeta and 13 Jbeta primers. Measured with immunoSEQ multiplex PCR; TCRdb has only the in-frame clones, and not every one. This repertoire shows about 190,000 clones, roughly 77% found once; its top ten account for 3.1%. Study-wide points: A later analysis showed HLA-associated TCR beta chains outstripping equally common others in clonal expansion. In a later analysis, DRB1 alleles had the most associated TCRs; HLA-C alleles the fewest. Certain sequence variants were highly shared and formed a cluster, and this cluster was likely a sequencing artifact. Altogether, more than 150 TCR beta chains were recorded as cytomegalovirus-associated.

Germline CDR1 and CDR2: SGHRS and YFSETQ. This CDR3 comprises 18 residues. The V segment lost 5 bases and the J segment 0 bases; nucleotides outside the gene matches: 12. The sequence derives from a woman in her twenties or thirties in good health and CMV-seropositive. The chain combines TRBV5-1 with TRBJ2-7; TRBD1 aligns across 12 bases. Sequencing was performed on PBMCs. The CDR3 nucleotides read TGCGCCAGCAGATCGTCCCGGGACAGGGGGCATCGCTCCTACGAGCAGTACTTC. Translating it yields CASRSSRDRGHRSYEQYF.